These T cell receptor beta chains were read from a single sample in a study of shared clonotypes between healthy human individuals. Libraries were prepared by immunoSEQ multiplex PCR; TCRdb keeps only in-frame clonotypes and omits some of them. Counted here are about 550,000 clones, 95% to 96% occurring once; the ten biggest clones make up around 0.11%. The material sequenced was naive CD8+ T cells sorted from blood. All receptors come from a woman aged 25-40 years in good health. Each CDR3 is given with its conserved first and last residue. Fields, in order: D gene, V gene, J gene, clone size, CDR3 DNA, CDR3 protein. A D gene is named only where the DNA matches it firmly. Some rows have no size entry. The others give once, few or many, or a class for an expanded clone.

d_gene: TRBD1
v_gene: TRBV5-1
j_gene: TRBJ2-7
abundance: -
CDR3nt: TGCGCCAGCAGCCCTTTTACCCAACAGGGGACCTACGAGCAGTACTTC
CDR3aa: CASSPFTQQGTYEQYF

d_gene: -
v_gene: TRBV2
j_gene: TRBJ1-1
abundance: -
CDR3nt: TGTGCCAGCAGCCCCCGGGACACTGAAGCTTTCTTT
CDR3aa: CASSPRDTEAFF

d_gene: -
v_gene: TRBV6-5
j_gene: TRBJ2-2
abundance: -
CDR3nt: TGTGCCAGCAGTTTTAACGGGGCGAACACCGGGGAGCTGTTTTTT
CDR3aa: CASSFNGANTGELFF

d_gene: TRBD2
v_gene: TRBV11-2
j_gene: TRBJ2-1
abundance: -
CDR3nt: TGTGCCAGCAGCCCGAATCGGGCTAGCGGGAGTTTAGATGAGCAGTTCTTC
CDR3aa: CASSPNRASGSLDEQFF

d_gene: -
v_gene: TRBV4-2
j_gene: TRBJ1-3
abundance: -
CDR3nt: TGTGCCAGCAGCTTGTTCAGCTCTGGAAACACCATATATTTT
CDR3aa: CASSLFSSGNTIYF

d_gene: -
v_gene: TRBV5-8
j_gene: TRBJ1-2
abundance: -
CDR3nt: TGTGCCAGCAGCTTGGTGGGGGCGTTGGATGGCTACACCTTC
CDR3aa: CASSLVGALDGYTF

d_gene: -
v_gene: TRBV7-3
j_gene: TRBJ2-1
abundance: -
CDR3nt: TGTGCCAGCAGCTTACTTAACAATGAGCAGTTCTTC
CDR3aa: CASSLLNNEQFF

d_gene: TRBD2
v_gene: TRBV15
j_gene: TRBJ2-1
abundance: -
CDR3nt: TGTGCCACCAGCAGCCTAGCGGGGAATGAGCAGTTCTTC
CDR3aa: CATSSLAGNEQFF

d_gene: -
v_gene: TRBV28
j_gene: TRBJ2-7
abundance: -
CDR3nt: TGTGCCAGCAGTTTTGGCAAATACGAGCAGTACTTC
CDR3aa: CASSFGKYEQYF

d_gene: -
v_gene: TRBV28
j_gene: TRBJ1-5
abundance: -
CDR3nt: TGTGCCAGCAGTTTGGGTGGGACCTGGGTTCAGCCCCAGCATTTT
CDR3aa: CASSLGGTWVQPQHF

d_gene: -
v_gene: TRBV28
j_gene: TRBJ2-7
abundance: -
CDR3nt: TGTGCCAGCAGTTTAGGGCTTGGGGACGAGCAGTACTTC
CDR3aa: CASSLGLGDEQYF

d_gene: TRBD2
v_gene: TRBV5-6
j_gene: TRBJ2-7
abundance: once
CDR3nt: TGTGCCAGCAGCGCGCCGCTAGCGGGAGGTTTCTACGAGCAGTACTTC
CDR3aa: CASSAPLAGGFYEQYF

d_gene: -
v_gene: TRBV5-4
j_gene: TRBJ2-7
abundance: once
CDR3nt: TGTGCCAGCAGCTTGGGCGGTGACATCTACGAGCAGTACTTC
CDR3aa: CASSLGGDIYEQYF

d_gene: -
v_gene: TRBV21-1
j_gene: TRBJ1-4
abundance: -
CDR3nt: TGTGCCAGCAGCAAACTCAGAGGGTGGTCTAATGAAAAACTGTTTTTT
CDR3aa: CASSKLRGWSNEKLFF

d_gene: -
v_gene: TRBV16
j_gene: TRBJ2-3
abundance: -
CDR3nt: TGTGCCAGCAGCCATGCGGCGGTGTCTAGCACAGATACGCAGTATTTT
CDR3aa: CASSHAAVSSTDTQYF

d_gene: TRBD1
v_gene: TRBV5-1
j_gene: TRBJ2-1
abundance: -
CDR3nt: TGCGCCAGCAGCTTAAGACAGGGGATCTACAATGAGCAGTTCTTC
CDR3aa: CASSLRQGIYNEQFF

d_gene: TRBD1
v_gene: TRBV15
j_gene: TRBJ2-7
abundance: -
CDR3nt: TGTGCCACCAGCACCCGGACAGGGGGTTACGAGCAGTACTTC
CDR3aa: CATSTRTGGYEQYF

d_gene: TRBD2
v_gene: TRBV15
j_gene: TRBJ2-7
abundance: -
CDR3nt: TGTGCCACCAGCAGAGTTACCGTTAGCGGGAGGGCCCACGAGCAGTACTTC
CDR3aa: CATSRVTVSGRAHEQYF

d_gene: -
v_gene: TRBV27
j_gene: TRBJ1-2
abundance: -
CDR3nt: TGTGCCAGCAGTGACCGTTGGGGGGCGGATGGCTACACCTTC
CDR3aa: CASSDRWGADGYTF

d_gene: TRBD1
v_gene: TRBV28
j_gene: TRBJ1-5
abundance: -
CDR3nt: TGTGCCAGCAGTTCAGAAGGGACAGGGGATTGGCAGCCCCAGCATTTT
CDR3aa: CASSSEGTGDWQPQHF

d_gene: -
v_gene: TRBV5-6
j_gene: TRBJ1-5
abundance: -
CDR3nt: TGTGCCAGCAGCCTAGGCGGTTTGGGGTCCAATCTGCCCCAGCATTTT
CDR3aa: CASSLGGLGSNLPQHF

d_gene: -
v_gene: TRBV2
j_gene: TRBJ2-7
abundance: -
CDR3nt: TGTGCCAGCAGTGAGGCTTGGGAATCCTACGAGCAGTACTTC
CDR3aa: CASSEAWESYEQYF

d_gene: TRBD2
v_gene: TRBV19
j_gene: TRBJ2-7
abundance: -
CDR3nt: TGTGCCAGTACCCTGACTAGCGATTACTACGAGCAGTACTTC
CDR3aa: CASTLTSDYYEQYF

d_gene: -
v_gene: TRBV6-1
j_gene: TRBJ2-7
abundance: -
CDR3nt: TGTGCCAGCAGTGGAGAAACATTTTTCGAAGAGCCCTACGAGCAGTACTTC
CDR3aa: CASSGETFFEEPYEQYF

d_gene: -
v_gene: TRBV11-2
j_gene: TRBJ1-1
abundance: -
CDR3nt: TGTGCCAGCAGCTTGCGTATGAACACTGAAGCTTTCTTT
CDR3aa: CASSLRMNTEAFF

d_gene: -
v_gene: TRBV5-1
j_gene: TRBJ1-1
abundance: -
CDR3nt: TGCGCCAGCAGGCCCTGGACGGATACGTTGAACACTGAAGCTTTCTTT
CDR3aa: CASRPWTDTLNTEAFF

d_gene: TRBD1
v_gene: TRBV29-1
j_gene: TRBJ2-7
abundance: once
CDR3nt: TGCAGCGTTGGGGACAGGGAGTACGAGCAGTACTTC
CDR3aa: CSVGDREYEQYF

d_gene: TRBD2
v_gene: TRBV28
j_gene: TRBJ2-7
abundance: -
CDR3nt: TGTGCCAGCAGTTGGGCTAGCGGGAGTTACGAGCAGTACTTC
CDR3aa: CASSWASGSYEQYF

d_gene: -
v_gene: TRBV6-5
j_gene: TRBJ1-1
abundance: -
CDR3nt: TGTGCCAGCACCAGACCCATGAACACTGAAGCTTTCTTT
CDR3aa: CASTRPMNTEAFF

d_gene: -
v_gene: TRBV9
j_gene: TRBJ2-7
abundance: -
CDR3nt: TGTGCCAGCAGCGTAGCTTCCACCCCCACCTACGAGCAGTACTTC
CDR3aa: CASSVASTPTYEQYF

d_gene: -
v_gene: TRBV5-4
j_gene: TRBJ1-2
abundance: -
CDR3nt: TGTGCCAGCAGCTTATCCGGGACGTTCTATGGCTACACCTTC
CDR3aa: CASSLSGTFYGYTF

d_gene: -
v_gene: TRBV5-5
j_gene: TRBJ2-7
abundance: -
CDR3nt: TGTGCCAGCAGCCTCGGCGATTACGAGCAGTACTTC
CDR3aa: CASSLGDYEQYF

d_gene: -
v_gene: TRBV27
j_gene: TRBJ2-7
abundance: -
CDR3nt: TGTGCCAGCAGTCTTCCGGGGTCGGGGTACGAGCAGTACTTC
CDR3aa: CASSLPGSGYEQYF